This T cell receptor (beta chain) stems from a study of a mutant IDH1 vaccine in newly diagnosed glioma. About this clone: Its specificity is not known.

Profiling relied on immunoSEQ multiplex PCR, and the TCRdb table lists in-frame clones only, not all of them. The table has approximately 61,000 clones, about 86% seen once. Sample time point: week 5, during vaccination. It was 300 ug of mutant IDH1 20-mer peptide that made up each vaccine dose, given with topical imiquimod. Trimming pared 4 bases from V and 2 bases from J, leaving 13 bases between. The germline CDR1 and CDR2 sequences are SGHRS and YFSETQ. The CDR3 covers 15 residues. Specimen: PBMCs, collected from a glioma patient whose treatment included an IDH1 peptide vaccine. The clonotype comes from a woman aged 50 to 60 with glioma. The chain recombines TRBV5-1 with TRBJ1-3; D is unclear. The DNA of the CDR3 is TGCGCCAGCAGCCTGGTCGGCCAACCTGGAAACACCATATATTTT. It translates to CASSLVGQPGNTIYF.